Described below is a single TCR beta chain sequence and its context. Its antigen is not known. The sample comes from a study of response to subunit inactivated influenza vaccine. Findings and caveats of the study: Authors suggested seasonal influenza vaccinations each recruit few new T cells.

The CDR3 consists of 17 residues. The trim removed 5 bases at V and 2 bases at J, leaving 10 bases unmatched. TCRdb redid the calling of the RT-PCR reads with MiXCR, one entry per CDR3 protein. The sample holds about 780,000 distinct CDR3 sequences, under 20% seen once. The sample was PBMCs from blood, taken 4 to 6 days after vaccination. The chain joins TRBV12-3 or TRBV12-4 to TRBJ2-1; TRBD1 agrees at 9 bases. The sequence came from a man aged 50 to 60 who received an inactivated influenza vaccine. This CDR3 is CASSLKGTGYTYNEQFF. CDR3 bases: TGTGCCAGCAGTCTAAAAGGGACAGGGTATACCTACAATGAGCAGTTCTTC.